This T cell receptor beta chain was recorded in a study of cytotoxic CD8 clonotypes in ibrutinib-treated CLL. Study results and limitations: Before falling back toward baseline at progression, clonality had risen at the time of ibrutinib response.

Germline CDR1 reads GTSNPN; CDR2 reads SVGIG (reference sequence). V lost 4 bases and J 0 bases, leaving 12 bases between the germline ends. This CDR3 has 14 residues. Profiling relied on immunoSEQ multiplex PCR, and the TCRdb table lists in-frame clones only, not all of them. The data contain 160,000 or so clones, approximately 80% of them seen just once; the ten biggest clones take up around 4.5%. This clone was recorded a few times. As yet, its antigen is unknown. The V gene is TRBV30, the J gene TRBJ1-1; TRBD1 is a possible D gene (6 bases). Sequencing used PBMCs, obtained after 24 months of ibrutinib treatment. The sequence came from a human donor with chronic lymphocytic leukemia. CDR3 in amino acids: CAWIEDRVNTEAFF. Here the CDR3 DNA reads TGTGCCTGGATCGAGGACAGAGTGAACACTGAAGCTTTCTTT. The entire variable domain, with the rest obtained from reference TRBV30 and TRBJ1-1, is as follows: SQTIHQWPATLVQPVGSPLSLECTVEGTSNPNLYWYRQAAGRGLQLLFYSVGIGQISSEVPQNLSASRPQDRQFILSSKKLLLSDSGFYLCAWIEDRVNTEAFFGQGTRLTVV.